The 19 T cell receptor beta chains reported below all come from one sample, sequenced in a study of OX40 agonist ivuxolimab in advanced cancers. Data came from immunoSEQ multiplex PCR; TCRdb stores just in-frame clones and leaves some out. The sample holds about 55,000 clones; roughly three quarters are singletons and the top ten take roughly 4%. The specimen comprised CD4+ or CD8+ T cells sorted from blood, sampled in a trial of the OX40 agonist ivuxolimab. Receptors were obtained from an adult with an advanced solid tumor such as melanoma, head and neck, liver or kidney cancer.

Notes on this clone: Its ends do not fully match the called genes, so a read error is possible. The chain carries TRBV10-3 and TRBJ1-6, with TRBD1 as a possible D gene (5 bases). The CDR3 is made up of 16 amino acids. In germline, CDR1 is ENHRY, CDR2 SYGVKD. CDR3 in amino acids: CAISVQAPSYNSPLHF. The CDR3 nucleotides read TGTGCCATCAGCGTACAGGCGCCCTCCTATAATTCCCCCCTCCACTTT.

J is TRBJ1-6 and V is TRBV11-3; D possibly corresponds to TRBD1 (5 bases). The CDR3 sequence is 15 residues long. Trimming stripped 1 base from V and 9 bases from J, with 13 bases between. Germline lookup yields CDR1 SGHNT and CDR2 YENEEA. CDR3 sequence reads: CASSLVSQGGSPLHF. In nucleotides, the CDR3 is TGTGCCAGCAGCTTAGTGTCTCAGGGAGGTTCACCCCTCCACTTT.

This clone appeared a single time. This chain connects TRBV19 to TRBJ1-5; no reliable D call. The CDR3 runs to 11 residues. The germline V gene encodes CDR1 LNHDA and CDR2 SQIVND (reference sequence). Trimming pared 6 bases from V and 9 bases from J, leaving 9 bases between. The DNA of the CDR3 is TGTGCCAGTAGCTATAGCGGGCCCCAGCATTTT. Encoded protein: CASSYSGPQHF.

This clone has a handful of counts. V is TRBV7-2 and J is TRBJ1-1; D remains ambiguous. The CDR3 extends over 11 amino acids. V was trimmed by 5 bases and J by 5 bases, leaving 6 bases between them. Germline CDR1 and CDR2: SGHTA and FQGNSA. CDR3 region: CASSLGTEAFF. In DNA form, the CDR3 reads TGTGCCAGCAGCCTCGGTACTGAAGCTTTCTTT.

The chain joins TRBV28 to TRBJ1-1; D may be TRBD1 (5 bases). Germline-derived CDR1 and CDR2 are MDHEN and SYDVKM. This CDR3 contains 15 residues. V was trimmed by 4 bases and J by 4 bases, leaving 16 bases between them. CDR3 loop: CASSSRRGLGTEAFF. The CDR3 DNA reads TGTGCCAGCAGTTCCCGCCGGGGCCTGGGCACTGAAGCTTTCTTT.

The chain uses TRBV5-1 and TRBJ1-3; D unclear. This CDR3 is built from 14 residues. V was cut by 5 bases and J by 2 bases, with 11 bases left in between. Germline CDR1 SGHRS, CDR2 YFSETQ. The CDR3 DNA is TGCGCCAGCAGACCGAGAGGCACTGGAAACACCATATATTTT. It is translated as CASRPRGTGNTIYF.

The chain joins TRBV18 to TRBJ2-5; D is perhaps TRBD1 or TRBD2 (6 bases each). Germline CDR1 KGHSH, CDR2 LQKENI. CDR3 length equals 17 residues. V lost 3 bases to trimming and J lost 2 bases, with 19 bases between them. CDR3 DNA sequence: TGTGCCAGCTCACCGGAAGGAGGGGGTAGTTGGCAAGAGACCCAGTACTTC. Protein: CASSPEGGGSWQETQYF. Filled out from reference TRBV18 and TRBJ2-5, the complete variable domain reads NAGVMQNPRHLVRRRGQEARLRCSPMKGHSHVYWYRQLPEEGLKFMVYLQKENIIDESGMPKERFSAEFPKEGPSILRIQQVVRGDSAAYFCASSPEGGGSWQETQYFGPGTRLLVL.

J is TRBJ2-7 and V is TRBV28, with TRBD2 matching 14 bases. V lost 6 bases to trimming and J lost 3 bases; unmatched junction nucleotides: 7. The germline V gene encodes CDR1 MDHEN and CDR2 SYDVKM. This CDR3 is 16 amino acids long. The CDR3 is CASRTRLAGGVYEQYF. The CDR3 nucleotides are TGTGCCAGCAGGACCCGACTAGCGGGAGGGGTCTACGAGCAGTACTTC.

J is TRBJ1-4 and V is TRBV7-2; 9 bases align to TRBD1. The ends lost 1 base at V and 5 bases at J; junction bases unmatched: 5. Germline values: CDR1 SGHTA, CDR2 FQGNSA. The CDR3 runs to 16 residues. Here the CDR3 DNA reads TGTGCCAGCAGCTTAGGGGGGACAGGGTCAAATGAAAAACTGTTTTTT. Its translation: CASSLGGTGSNEKLFF.

The J gene is TRBJ1-6, the V gene TRBV13, with D unclear. Deletions cut 2 bases from V and 11 bases from J, with 13 bases between. From germline, CDR1 is PRHDT and CDR2 FYEKMQ (reference sequence). This CDR3 has 14 amino acids. The CDR3: CASSLMGQAAPLHF. As DNA, the CDR3 is TGTGCCAGCAGCTTAATGGGTCAGGCCGCACCCCTCCACTTT. The variable domain in full, completed from reference TRBV13 and TRBJ1-6, reads AAGVIQSPRHLIKEKRETATLKCYPIPRHDTVYWYQQGPGQDPQFLISFYEKMQSDKGSIPDRFSAQQFSDYHSELNMSSLELGDSALYFCASSLMGQAAPLHFGNGTRLTVT.

The CDR3 loop is CASSLGLVQPQHF. The DNA of the CDR3 is TGTGCCAGCAGTTTAGGCCTTGTTCAGCCCCAGCATTTT. The chain couples TRBV28 to TRBJ1-5; unclear D gene. The CDR3 length is 13 residues. V was cut by 2 bases and J by 6 bases, with 8 bases left in between. CDR1 is MDHEN and CDR2 is SYDVKM in the germline V gene.

The chain employs TRBV19 and TRBJ1-3; TRBD1 aligns across 8 bases. The CDR3 consists of 16 residues. V gave up 4 bases and J gave up 0 bases; unmatched junction bases: 5. The V gene's germline CDR1 is LNHDA and CDR2 SQIVND (reference sequence). CDR3 coding DNA: TGTGCCAGTAGTAAAACAGGGGGTAACTCTGGAAACACCATATATTTT. This translates into CASSKTGGNSGNTIYF.

CDR3 DNA sequence: TGTGCCAGCAGCTTAGCGGGGGATAGCACTGAAGCTTTCTTT. This gives the protein CASSLAGDSTEAFF. The chain uses TRBV11-2 and TRBJ1-1, with a possible D match to TRBD1 (5 bases). Germline CDR1 SGHAT, CDR2 FQNNGV. The CDR3 has 14 residues. Between the trimmed V and J ends, which lost 1 base and 4 bases, there was a span of 10 bases.

Comment on this clone: The same CDR3 is also encoded by other DNA sequences in this sample. The rearrangement links TRBV27 to TRBJ2-7, with D perhaps matching TRBD2 (5 bases). This CDR3 is 17 amino acids long. Germline assignment: CDR1 MNHEY and CDR2 SMNVEV (reference sequence). Trimming took 0 bases from V and 2 from J, leaving 17 bases between them. The CDR3 nucleotides are TGTGCCAGCAGTTTATCAGTCCGGGCTAGCCGACCCTACGAGCAGTACTTC. Translating it yields CASSLSVRASRPYEQYF.

The rearrangement links TRBV18 to TRBJ2-1; 10 nucleotides agree with TRBD2. This CDR3 has 14 residues. Germline V gene sequence: CDR1 KGHSH, CDR2 LQKENI. J was trimmed by 7 bases and V by 3 bases; bases with no gene match: 3. DNA of the CDR3: TGTGCCAGCTCACCTCAGACTAGCGGGAATGAGCAGTTCTTC. Residues: CASSPQTSGNEQFF.

V is TRBV7-2 and J is TRBJ1-4, with D tentatively TRBD1 (5 bases). V was pared by 5 bases and J by 0 bases, with 10 bases between. The CDR3 spans 15 residues. The germline V gene encodes CDR1 SGHTA and CDR2 FQGNSA. Written as DNA, the CDR3 is TGTGCCAGCAGCCGAGTGGGGGCAACTAATGAAAAACTGTTTTTT. Translated: CASSRVGATNEKLFF.

The chain employs TRBV6-5 and TRBJ2-3, with D tentatively TRBD1 (6 bases). This CDR3 region has 13 residues. In germline, CDR1 is MNHEY, CDR2 SVGAGI. V was shortened by 3 bases and J by 11 bases, with 15 bases between the two germline ends. The CDR3 nucleotides are TGTGCCAGCAGTTATGAGACAGGCCGGAGGCAGTATTTT. It specifies CASSYETGRRQYF.

The genes are TRBV10-1 and TRBJ2-1; TRBD2 matches at 12 bases. V lost 0 bases, J lost 7 bases, and 4 bases stayed unmatched. The CDR3 runs 16 residues. Germline values: CDR1 WNHNN, CDR2 SYGVQD (reference sequence). DNA for the CDR3: TGCGCCAGCAGTGAGTCACGGACTAGCGGGGTAAATGAGCAGTTCTTC. Protein product: CASSESRTSGVNEQFF.

The genes are TRBV16 and TRBJ1-1; no clear D gene. V was trimmed by 0 bases and J by 0 bases, leaving 8 bases between them. CDR3 length: 15 amino acids. Looked up from germline, CDR1 is KGHSY and CDR2 is FQNENV. DNA of the CDR3: TGTGCCAGCAGCCAATCCCGGATTATGAACACTGAAGCTTTCTTT. This encodes CASSQSRIMNTEAFF.